The subject of this entry is one TCR beta chain. Antigen: not known. Pooling of second doses given at about 4 or about 12 weeks was done. The source of the sample is a study of T cell responses to AZD1222 COVID-19 vaccine. Overall study results and limits: Rises in breadth and depth of Spike-specific TCRs came after two AZD1222 doses. Among those given AZD1222, only six were seropositive at baseline.

In germline, CDR1 is SGHRS, CDR2 YFSETQ. Trimming removed 6 bases from V and 8 bases from J, with 12 bases in between. This CDR3 has 13 amino acids. Clones were sequenced by immunoSEQ multiplex PCR, and TCRdb holds only the in-frame ones, with some missing. The sample has 200,000 or so clones, roughly 92% seen once. The receptor's source is an adult who received the AZD1222 COVID-19 vaccine. The material sequenced was peripheral blood, taken 28 days after the second AZD1222 dose. The chain recombines TRBV5-1 with TRBJ1-6; maybe TRBD1 (5 bases). The DNA for the CDR3 is TGCGCCAGCATGGAGACAGAAGATTCACCCCTCCACTTT. This gives the protein CASMETEDSPLHF.